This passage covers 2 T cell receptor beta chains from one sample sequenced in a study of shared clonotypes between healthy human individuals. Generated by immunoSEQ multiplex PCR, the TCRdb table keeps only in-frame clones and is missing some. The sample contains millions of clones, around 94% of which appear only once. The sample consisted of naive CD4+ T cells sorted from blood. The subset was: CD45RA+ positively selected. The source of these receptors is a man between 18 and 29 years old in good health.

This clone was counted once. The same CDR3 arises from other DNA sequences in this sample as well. The CDR3, as DNA: TGTGCCAGCAGTGAACTGGGGGCAAGCTACGAGCAGTACTTC. Its translation: CASSELGASYEQYF. The chain couples TRBV25-1 to TRBJ2-7, with D possibly matching TRBD1 (6 bases). This CDR3 contains 14 residues. Trimming removed 2 bases at V and 3 bases at J, with 11 bases between. Germline CDR1 and CDR2: MGHDK and SYGVNS.

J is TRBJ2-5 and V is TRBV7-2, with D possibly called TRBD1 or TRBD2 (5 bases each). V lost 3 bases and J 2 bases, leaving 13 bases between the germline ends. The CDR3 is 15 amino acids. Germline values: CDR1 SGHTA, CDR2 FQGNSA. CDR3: CASSLPGTEQETQYF. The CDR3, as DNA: TGTGCCAGCAGCTTGCCTGGGACGGAGCAAGAGACCCAGTACTTC.